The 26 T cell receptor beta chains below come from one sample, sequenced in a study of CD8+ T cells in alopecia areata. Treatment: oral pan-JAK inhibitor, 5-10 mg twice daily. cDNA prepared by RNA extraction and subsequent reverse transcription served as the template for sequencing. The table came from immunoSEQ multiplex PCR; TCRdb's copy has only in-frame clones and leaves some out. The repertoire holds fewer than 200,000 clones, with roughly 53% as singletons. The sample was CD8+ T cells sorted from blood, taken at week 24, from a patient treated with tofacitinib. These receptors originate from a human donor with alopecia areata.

The CDR3 DNA sequence: TGTGCCAGCAGCCTTTCCACCAGGGACATTGACTATGGCTACACCTTC. Its translation: CASSLSTRDIDYGYTF. The chain carries TRBV9 and TRBJ1-2; a possible D gene is TRBD1 (6 bases). The CDR3 length is 16 residues. V lost 4 bases to trimming and J lost 3 bases, with 19 bases between them. Germline values: CDR1 SGDLS, CDR2 YYNGEE.

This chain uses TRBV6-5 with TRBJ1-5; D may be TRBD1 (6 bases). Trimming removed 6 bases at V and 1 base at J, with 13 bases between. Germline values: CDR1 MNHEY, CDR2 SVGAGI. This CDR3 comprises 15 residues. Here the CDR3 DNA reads TGTGCCAGCAGCCGCGTGAGGGGGAGCAATCAGCCCCAGCATTTT. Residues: CASSRVRGSNQPQHF.

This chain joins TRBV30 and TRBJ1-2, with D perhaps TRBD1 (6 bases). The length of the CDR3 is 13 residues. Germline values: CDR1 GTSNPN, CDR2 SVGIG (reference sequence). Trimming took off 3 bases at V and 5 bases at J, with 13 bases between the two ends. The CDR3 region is CAWSLQGYYGYTF. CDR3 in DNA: TGTGCCTGGAGCCTACAGGGTTATTATGGCTACACCTTC. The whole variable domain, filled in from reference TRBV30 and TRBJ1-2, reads SQTIHQWPATLVQPVGSPLSLECTVEGTSNPNLYWYRQAAGRGLQLLFYSVGIGQISSEVPQNLSASRPQDRQFILSSKKLLLSDSGFYLCAWSLQGYYGYTFGSGTRLTVV.

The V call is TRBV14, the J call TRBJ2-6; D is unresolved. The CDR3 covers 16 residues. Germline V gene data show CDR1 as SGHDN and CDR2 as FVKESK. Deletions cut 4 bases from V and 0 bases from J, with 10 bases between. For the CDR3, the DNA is TGTGCCAGCAGCCCTTCTGGACCCTCTGGGGCCAACGTCCTGACTTTC. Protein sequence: CASSPSGPSGANVLTF.

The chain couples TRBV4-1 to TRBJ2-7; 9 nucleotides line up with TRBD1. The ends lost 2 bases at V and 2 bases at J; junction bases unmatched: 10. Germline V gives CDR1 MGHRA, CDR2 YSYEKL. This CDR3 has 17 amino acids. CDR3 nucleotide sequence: TGCGCCAGCAGCCAATATCACGGGGGACAGGGCGCCTACGAGCAGTACTTC. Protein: CASSQYHGGQGAYEQYF.

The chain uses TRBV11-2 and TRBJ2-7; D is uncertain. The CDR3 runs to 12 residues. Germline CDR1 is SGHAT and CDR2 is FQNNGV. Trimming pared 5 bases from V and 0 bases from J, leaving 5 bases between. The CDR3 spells CASSPDSYEQYF. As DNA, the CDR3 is TGTGCCAGCAGCCCTGACTCCTACGAGCAGTACTTC.

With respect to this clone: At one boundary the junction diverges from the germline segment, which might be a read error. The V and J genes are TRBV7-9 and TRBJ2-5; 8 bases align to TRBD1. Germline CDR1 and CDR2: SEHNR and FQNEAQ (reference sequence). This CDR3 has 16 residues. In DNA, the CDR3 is TGTGCCAGCCTAGACAGGGGAAGGGGCCTCCAAAAGACCCAGTACTTC. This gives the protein CASLDRGRGLQKTQYF.

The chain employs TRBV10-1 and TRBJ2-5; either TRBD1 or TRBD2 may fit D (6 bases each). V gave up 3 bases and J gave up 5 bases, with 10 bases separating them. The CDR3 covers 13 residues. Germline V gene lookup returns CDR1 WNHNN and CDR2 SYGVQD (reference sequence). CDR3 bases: TGCGCCAGCAGTGATGGGGGGCACGAGACCCAGTACTTC. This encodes CASSDGGHETQYF.

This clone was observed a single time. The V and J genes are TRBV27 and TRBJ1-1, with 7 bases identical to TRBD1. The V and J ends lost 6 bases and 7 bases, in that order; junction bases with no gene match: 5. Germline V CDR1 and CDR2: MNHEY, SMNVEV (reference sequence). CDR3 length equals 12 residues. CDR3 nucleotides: TGTGCCAGCAGCAGGGGGGCGGATGAAGCTTTCTTT. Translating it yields CASSRGADEAFF.

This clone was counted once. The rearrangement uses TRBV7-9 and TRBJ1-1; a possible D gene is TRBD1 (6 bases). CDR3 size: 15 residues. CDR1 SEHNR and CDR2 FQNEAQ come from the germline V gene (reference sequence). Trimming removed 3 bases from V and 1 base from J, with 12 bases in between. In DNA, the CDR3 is TGTGCCAGCAGCTTGCAGGGGCTGGGGAACACTGAAGCTTTCTTT. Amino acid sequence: CASSLQGLGNTEAFF. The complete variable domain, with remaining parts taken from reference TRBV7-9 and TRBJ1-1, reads DTGVSQNPRHKITKRGQNVTFRCDPISEHNRLYWYRQTLGQGPEFLTYFQNEAQLEKSRLLSDRFSAERPKGSFSTLEIQRTEQGDSAMYLCASSLQGLGNTEAFFGQGTRLTVV.

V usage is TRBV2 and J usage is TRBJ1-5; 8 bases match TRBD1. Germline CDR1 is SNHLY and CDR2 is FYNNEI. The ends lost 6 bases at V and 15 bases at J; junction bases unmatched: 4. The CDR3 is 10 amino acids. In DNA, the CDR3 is TGTGCCAGCAGGGGACAGGTGAGGCATTTT. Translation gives CASRGQVRHF.

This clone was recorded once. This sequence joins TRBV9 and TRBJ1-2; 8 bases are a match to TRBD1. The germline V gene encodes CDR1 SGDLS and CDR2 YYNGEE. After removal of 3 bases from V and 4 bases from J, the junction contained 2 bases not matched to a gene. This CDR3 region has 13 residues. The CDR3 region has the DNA TGTGCCAGCAGCGCCGACAGGGGCTATGGCTACACCTTC. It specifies CASSADRGYGYTF.

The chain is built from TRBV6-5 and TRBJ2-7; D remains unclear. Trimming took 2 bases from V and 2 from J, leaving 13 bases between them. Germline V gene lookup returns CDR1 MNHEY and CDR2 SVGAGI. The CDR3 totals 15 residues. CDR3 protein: CASSYLRVLAYEQYF. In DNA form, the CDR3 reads TGTGCCAGCAGTTACCTCCGGGTCCTCGCCTACGAGCAGTACTTC.

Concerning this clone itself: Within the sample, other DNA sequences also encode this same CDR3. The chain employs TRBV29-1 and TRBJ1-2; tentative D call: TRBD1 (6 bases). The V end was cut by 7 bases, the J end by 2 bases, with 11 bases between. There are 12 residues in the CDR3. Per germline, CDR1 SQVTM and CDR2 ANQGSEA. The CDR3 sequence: CSAQGSNYGYTF. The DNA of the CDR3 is TGCAGCGCTCAGGGGTCCAACTATGGCTACACCTTC.

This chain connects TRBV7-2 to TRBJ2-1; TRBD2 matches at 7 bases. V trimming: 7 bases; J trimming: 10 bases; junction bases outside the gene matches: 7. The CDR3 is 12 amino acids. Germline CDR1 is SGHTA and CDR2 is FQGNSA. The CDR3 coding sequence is TGTGCCAGCACCCAGGGAGGGAGGGAGCAGTTCTTC. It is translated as CASTQGGREQFF.

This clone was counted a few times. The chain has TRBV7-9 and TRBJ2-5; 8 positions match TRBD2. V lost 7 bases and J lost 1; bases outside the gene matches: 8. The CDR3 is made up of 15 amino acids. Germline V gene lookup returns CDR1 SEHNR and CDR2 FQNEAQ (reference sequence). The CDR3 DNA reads TGTGCCAGCAAATTTCGCGGGGGGCCCCAAGAGACCCAGTACTTC. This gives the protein CASKFRGGPQETQYF. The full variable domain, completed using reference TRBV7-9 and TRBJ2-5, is DTGVSQNPRHKITKRGQNVTFRCDPISEHNRLYWYRQTLGQGPEFLTYFQNEAQLEKSRLLSDRFSAERPKGSFSTLEIQRTEQGDSAMYLCASKFRGGPQETQYFGPGTRLLVL.

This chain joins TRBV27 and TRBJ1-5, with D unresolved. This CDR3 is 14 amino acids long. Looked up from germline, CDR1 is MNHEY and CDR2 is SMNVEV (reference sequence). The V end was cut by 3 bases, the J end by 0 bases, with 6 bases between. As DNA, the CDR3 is TGTGCCAGCAGTTTTTCGGGTAGCAATCAGCCCCAGCATTTT. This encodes CASSFSGSNQPQHF.

CDR3 sequence reads: CASSLVPRGLQETQYF. The CDR3 DNA sequence: TGTGCCAGCAGCTTAGTTCCCAGGGGGCTGCAAGAGACCCAGTACTTC. V gene TRBV11-3 combines with J gene TRBJ2-5; 8 positions agree with TRBD1. V lost 1 base to trimming and J lost 2 bases; unmatched junction nucleotides: 6. The CDR3 sequence is 16 residues long. From germline, CDR1 is SGHNT and CDR2 YENEEA.

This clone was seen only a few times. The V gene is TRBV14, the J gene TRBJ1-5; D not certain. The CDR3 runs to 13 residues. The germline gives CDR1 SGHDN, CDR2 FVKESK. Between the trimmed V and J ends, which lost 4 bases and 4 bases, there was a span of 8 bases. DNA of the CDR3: TGTGCCAGCAGCCGAGGACTTAATCAGCCCCAGCATTTT. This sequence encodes CASSRGLNQPQHF.

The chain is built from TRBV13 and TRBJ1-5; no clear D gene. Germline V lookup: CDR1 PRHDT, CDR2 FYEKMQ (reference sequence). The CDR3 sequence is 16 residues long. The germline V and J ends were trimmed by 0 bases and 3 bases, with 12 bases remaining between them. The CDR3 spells CASSLGPRADNQPQHF. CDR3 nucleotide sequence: TGTGCCAGCAGCTTAGGCCCTCGGGCAGACAATCAGCCCCAGCATTTT. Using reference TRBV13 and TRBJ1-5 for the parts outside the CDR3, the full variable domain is AAGVIQSPRHLIKEKRETATLKCYPIPRHDTVYWYQQGPGQDPQFLISFYEKMQSDKGSIPDRFSAQQFSDYHSELNMSSLELGDSALYFCASSLGPRADNQPQHFGDGTRLSIL.

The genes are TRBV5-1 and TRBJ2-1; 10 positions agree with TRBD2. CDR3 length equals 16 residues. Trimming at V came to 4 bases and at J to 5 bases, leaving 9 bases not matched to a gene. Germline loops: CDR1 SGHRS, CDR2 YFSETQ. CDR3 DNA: TGCGCCAGCAGCCGGGCCCTAGCGGGGGAAAACAATGAGCAGTTCTTC. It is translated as CASSRALAGENNEQFF.

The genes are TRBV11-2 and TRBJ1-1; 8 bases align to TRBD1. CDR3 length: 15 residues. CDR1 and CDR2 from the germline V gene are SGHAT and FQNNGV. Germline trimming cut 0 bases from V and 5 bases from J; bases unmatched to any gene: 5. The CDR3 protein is CASSLETGGWTEAFF. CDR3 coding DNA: TGTGCCAGCAGCTTAGAAACAGGGGGTTGGACTGAAGCTTTCTTT. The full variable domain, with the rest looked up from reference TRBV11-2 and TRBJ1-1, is EAGVAQSPRYKIIEKRQSVAFWCNPISGHATLYWYQQILGQGPKLLIQFQNNGVVDDSQLPKDRFSAERLKGVDSTLKIQPAKLEDSAVYLCASSLETGGWTEAFFGQGTRLTVV.

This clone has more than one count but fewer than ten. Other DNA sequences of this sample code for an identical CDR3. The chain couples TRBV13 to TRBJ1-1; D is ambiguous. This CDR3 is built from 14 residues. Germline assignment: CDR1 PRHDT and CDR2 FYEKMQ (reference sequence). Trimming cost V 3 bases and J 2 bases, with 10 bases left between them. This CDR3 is CASSFPTANTEAFF. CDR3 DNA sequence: TGTGCCAGCAGCTTCCCAACAGCTAACACTGAAGCTTTCTTT.

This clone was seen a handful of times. CDR3 coding DNA: TGCAGCGTTGAAGGAGGGGGGTCCAGGGAGCTCCCAGATACGCAGTATTTT. It specifies CSVEGGGSRELPDTQYF. The V call is TRBV29-1, the J call TRBJ2-3; either TRBD1 or TRBD2 may supply D (6 bases each). CDR1 is SQVTM, CDR2 ANQGSEA, per germline. This CDR3 has 17 amino acids. V was cut by 1 base and J by 4 bases, with 21 bases left in between.

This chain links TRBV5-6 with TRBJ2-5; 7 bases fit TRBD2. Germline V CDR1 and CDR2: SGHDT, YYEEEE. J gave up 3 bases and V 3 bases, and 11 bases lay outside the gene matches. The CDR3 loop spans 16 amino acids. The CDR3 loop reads CASSSMEVGREETQYF. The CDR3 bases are TGTGCCAGCAGCTCCATGGAGGTGGGGAGGGAAGAGACCCAGTACTTC.

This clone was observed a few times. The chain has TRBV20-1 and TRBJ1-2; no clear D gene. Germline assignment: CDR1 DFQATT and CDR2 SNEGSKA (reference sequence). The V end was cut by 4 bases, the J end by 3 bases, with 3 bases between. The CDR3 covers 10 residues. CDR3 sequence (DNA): TGCAGTGCTATGTACTATGGCTACACCTTC. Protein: CSAMYYGYTF.